This T cell receptor beta chain comes out of a study of cytomegalovirus exposure and HLA in healthy donors. At the level of the study: There were about 85 million unique TCRs (from HLA-typed donors) in an early data release. Of roughly 400 genotyped donors, roughly 80% grouped in the Caucasian-associated ancestry cluster. Study-wide results and limits: There were under 200 TCR beta chains listed as cytomegalovirus-associated.

PCR involved 60 Vbeta and 13 Jbeta primers. Repertoires were generated with immunoSEQ multiplex PCR, while TCRdb's copy carries only in-frame clones and drops some. The data hold over 150,000 clones, with about 78% observed a single time. A few counts support this clone. Its cognate antigen is unknown. Sequences were obtained from PBMCs. The TCR sequence derives from a woman between 25 and 40 years old in good health and CMV-seronegative.

As DNA, the CDR3 is TGCGCCAGCAGCTACACAGGGGGTGGAAACACCATATATTTT. Translation: CASSYTGGGNTIYF. The rearrangement joins TRBV5-1 to TRBJ1-3, with TRBD1 identical over 8 bases. The V segment lost 3 bases and the J segment 3 bases; nucleotides outside the gene matches: 2. CDR3 length equals 14 residues. From germline, CDR1 is SGHRS and CDR2 YFSETQ.